One sample yielded the 20 T cell receptor beta chains listed below, sequenced in a study of CD8+CD57+ T cells in acquired aplastic anemia. Investigators profiled TCR beta VDJ and CDR3 from genomic DNA template. MiXCR was run by TCRdb on the reads, yielding one entry per CDR3 protein. The table includes about 180,000 distinct CDR3 sequences, roughly half detected once. Sequencing used sorted CD4+, CD8+, or CD8+CD57+ T cells (not recorded which) from PBMCs. The source of these receptors is a human donor in good health.

This sequence joins TRBV7-9 and TRBJ2-2; D unclear. In germline, CDR1 is SEHNR, CDR2 FQNEAQ (reference sequence). The germline V and J ends were trimmed by 4 bases and 6 bases, with 6 bases remaining between them. CDR3 length equals 12 residues. The CDR3 DNA is TGTGCCAGCAGCTCCGACTCCGGGGAGCTGTTTTTT. Amino acid sequence: CASSSDSGELFF.

The table lists this clonotype with a few counts. The chain links TRBV9 to TRBJ1-6; D gene ambiguous. V was pared by 4 bases and J by 7 bases, with 15 bases between. Per the germline V gene, CDR1 is SGDLS and CDR2 is YYNGEE. The CDR3 runs to 15 residues. The CDR3 region has the DNA TGTGCCAGCAGCCCTGAGAGGGCTGAGAATTCACCCCTCCACTTT. This gives the protein CASSPERAENSPLHF.

This clonotype was detected once. The V call is TRBV29-1, the J call TRBJ1-1; 11 nucleotides line up with TRBD1. V gave up 5 bases and J gave up 7 bases; unmatched junction bases: 6. Germline assignment: CDR1 SQVTM and CDR2 ANQGSEA. CDR3 length: 13 residues. This CDR3 is CSVRDRGASEAFF. As DNA, the CDR3 is TGCAGCGTTAGGGACAGGGGGGCGAGTGAAGCTTTCTTT. Supplemented by reference TRBV29-1 and TRBJ1-1, the full variable domain reads SAVISQKPSRDICQRGTSLTIQCQVDSQVTMMFWYRQQPGQSLTLIATANQGSEATYESGFVIDKFPISRPNLTFSTLTVSNMSPEDSSIYLCSVRDRGASEAFFGQGTRLTVV.

This clonotype was recorded many times. CDR3 sequence reads: CASSEGGGAGGTQYF. DNA for the CDR3: TGTGCCAGCAGTGAAGGGGGGGGGGCAGGAGGGACCCAGTACTTC. V gene TRBV2 combines with J gene TRBJ2-5; D perhaps matches TRBD2 (7 bases). With 1 base removed from V and 7 bases from J, the gap between germline ends came to 16 bases. Germline lookup yields CDR1 SNHLY and CDR2 FYNNEI. This CDR3 has 15 amino acids. The whole variable domain, remainder taken from reference TRBV2 and TRBJ2-5, is EPEVTQTPSHQVTQMGQEVILRCVPISNHLYFYWYRQILGQKVEFLVSFYNNEISEKSEIFDDQFSVERPDGSNFTLKIRSTKLEDSAMYFCASSEGGGAGGTQYFGPGTRLLVL.

CDR3 coding DNA: TGTGCCAGCAGCTTACAGGGAAACCGGTACGGCTACACCTTC. Translating gives CASSLQGNRYGYTF. The chain uses TRBV7-8 and TRBJ1-2, with D tentatively TRBD1 (5 bases). The CDR3 runs 14 residues. Germline loops: CDR1 SGHVS, CDR2 FQNEAQ. Trimming took 2 bases from V and 8 from J, leaving 15 bases between them.

This clonotype has just a few counts. J is TRBJ2-3 and V is TRBV30, with no clear D. Per germline, CDR1 GTSNPN and CDR2 SVGIG (reference sequence). This CDR3 is 14 amino acids long. V was clipped by 3 bases and J by 2 bases, with 12 bases between them. CDR3 sequence reads: CAWRGTLFTDTQYF. CDR3 DNA sequence: TGTGCCTGGAGGGGCACGCTATTCACAGATACGCAGTATTTT.

The chain recombines TRBV20-1 with TRBJ1-1, with TRBD1 as a possible D gene (6 bases). The germline V gene encodes CDR1 DFQATT and CDR2 SNEGSKA (reference sequence). The V and J ends lost 6 bases and 0 bases respectively, with 11 bases between them. The CDR3 is 13 amino acids. CDR3 loop: CSAIGQMNTEAFF. The CDR3 nucleotides read TGCAGTGCCATAGGACAGATGAACACTGAAGCTTTCTTT.

The V call is TRBV19, the J call TRBJ2-1; D gene uncertain. The CDR3 covers 13 residues. With 6 bases removed from V and 8 bases from J, the gap between germline ends came to 14 bases. CDR1 is LNHDA and CDR2 is SQIVND in the germline V gene (reference sequence). The CDR3 region has the DNA TGTGCCAGTAGCGCTTATTTCGAGGATGAGCAGTTCTTC. Amino acids: CASSAYFEDEQFF.

The chain couples TRBV2 to TRBJ2-7; D unclear. Per germline, CDR1 SNHLY and CDR2 FYNNEI. Trimming stripped 0 bases from V and 2 bases from J, with 8 bases between. The CDR3 is 14 residues long. CDR3 in amino acids: CASSEAPTAYEQYF. DNA for the CDR3: TGTGCCAGCAGTGAAGCGCCTACAGCCTACGAGCAGTACTTC.

The chain has TRBV11-2 and TRBJ2-3; 8 bases fit TRBD1. The CDR3 length is 15 residues. V was pared by 5 bases and J by 3 bases, with 7 bases of the junction left unmatched. Germline loops: CDR1 SGHAT, CDR2 FQNNGV. DNA for the CDR3: TGTGCCAGCAGCCTCGACAGGGGTCGAACAGATACGCAGTATTTT. Translation gives CASSLDRGRTDTQYF. The full variable domain, with the rest looked up from reference TRBV11-2 and TRBJ2-3, is EAGVAQSPRYKIIEKRQSVAFWCNPISGHATLYWYQQILGQGPKLLIQFQNNGVVDDSQLPKDRFSAERLKGVDSTLKIQPAKLEDSAVYLCASSLDRGRTDTQYFGPGTRLTVL.

This clonotype rates as medium-sized. This rearrangement joins TRBV29-1 to TRBJ1-2; the match to TRBD1 covers 7 bases. The CDR3 consists of 12 residues. CDR1 and CDR2 (germline): SQVTM, ANQGSEA. The V gene end was trimmed by 3 bases and the J gene end by 7 bases; junction bases not matched to a gene: 5. CDR3 sequence: CSVEGQGGGYTF. Here the CDR3 DNA reads TGCAGCGTTGAGGGCCAGGGGGGTGGCTACACCTTC.

This clonotype was seen only a few times. A much more abundant neighbour one base away suggests this may be a read error. CDR3 loop: CGSSVTGGNQPQHF. The CDR3 coding sequence is TGTGGCAGCAGCGTAACAGGGGGGAATCAGCCCCAGCATTTT. The V call is TRBV7-2, the J call TRBJ1-5, with 8 bases aligning to TRBD1. Germline V gene sequence: CDR1 SGHTA, CDR2 FQGNSA. The length of the CDR3 is 14 residues.

This clonotype was detected many times. The chain employs TRBV5-1 and TRBJ2-1; D gene ambiguous. Trimming shortened V by 0 bases and J by 10 bases, and 17 bases separated the two germline ends. Germline CDR1 reads SGHRS; CDR2 reads YFSETQ. There are 15 residues in the CDR3. The CDR3 spells CASSLAGPRRGEQFF. CDR3 nucleotide sequence: TGCGCCAGCAGCTTGGCTGGGCCCCGGAGAGGCGAGCAGTTCTTC.

This chain's CDR3 is CASSPANDVGTYEQYF. The CDR3 DNA is TGTGCCAGCAGCCCAGCTAATGATGTGGGGACCTACGAGCAGTACTTC. V gene TRBV11-2 combines with J gene TRBJ2-7; D remains ambiguous. V lost 5 bases, J lost 2 bases, and 19 bases lay in between. This CDR3 region has 16 residues. The germline V gene encodes CDR1 SGHAT and CDR2 FQNNGV.

Details on this clonotype: Since a much larger clone is just one base distant, this may be a read error. The V and J genes are TRBV5-4 and TRBJ2-5, with 11 nucleotides matching TRBD2. Germline V CDR1 and CDR2: SGHNT, YYREEE (reference sequence). The CDR3 has 17 residues. The trim removed 3 bases at V and 4 bases at J, leaving 11 bases unmatched. Written as DNA, the CDR3 is TGTGCCAGCAGCTCCAGATATAGCGGGAGGGCCCTAGAGACCCAGTACTTC. Translated: CASSSRYSGRALETQYF.

This clonotype has at least ten counts. The chain combines TRBV10-2 with TRBJ1-1; D gene unclear. From germline, CDR1 is WSHSY and CDR2 SAAADI. The CDR3 has 13 residues. The ends were cut back, 8 bases at V and 1 base at J, with 11 bases in the middle. The CDR3 protein is CASRENSNTEAFF. The CDR3 bases are TGCGCCAGCCGGGAGAATTCGAACACTGAAGCTTTCTTT.

This clonotype came up once. This sequence may be a read error, since a much larger clone differs from it by one base. The CDR3 DNA follows: TGTGCCAGCAGTTACTCGGGCCTCTCCTACGAGCAGCACTTC. This encodes CASSYSGLSYEQHF. The chain recombines TRBV15 with TRBJ2-7; D unresolved. The CDR3 covers 14 residues. Germline V gene sequence: CDR1 LNHNV, CDR2 YYDKDF (reference sequence). The variable domain in full, with the rest retrieved from reference TRBV15 and TRBJ2-7, is DAMVIQNPRYQVTQFGKPVTLSCSQTLNHNVMYWYQQKSSQAPKLLFHYYDKDFNNEADTPDNFQSRRPNTSFCFLDIRSPGLGDTAMYLCASSYSGLSYEQHFGPGTRLTVT.

This clonotype was picked up a small number of times. V usage is TRBV3-1 and J usage is TRBJ2-1; D is unresolved. This CDR3 is 17 amino acids long. V was clipped by 4 bases and J by 4 bases, with 20 bases between them. CDR1 and CDR2 (germline): LGHDT, YNNKEL (reference sequence). CDR3 in amino acids: CASSRGSGSLSYNEQFF. The CDR3 DNA reads TGTGCCAGCAGCCGAGGATCTGGATCGCTTTCATACAATGAGCAGTTCTTC.

About this clonotype itself: This CDR3 is missing its conserved last phenylalanine or tryptophan, likely due to a read error. It is unclear where the CDR3 begins or ends on the DNA, so no DNA is shown, and the CDR3 is as TCRdb lists it. The J gene is TRBJ1-1, the V gene TRBV2; TRBD1, the D gene given by the table, was not confirmed from the DNA. Looked up from germline, CDR1 is SNHLY and CDR2 is FYNNEI. Both ends counted, the CDR3 spans 15 residues. Here the CDR3 reads CASSERVGGFPVSFS.

This clonotype was seen at least ten times. In DNA form, the CDR3 reads TGTGCCAGTAGTTCAGGGCCGTCCTACGAGCAGTACTTC. This codes for CASSSGPSYEQYF. The chain recombines TRBV19 with TRBJ2-7; possibly TRBD1 for D (5 bases). The CDR3 totals 13 residues. Germline CDR1 is LNHDA and CDR2 is SQIVND (reference sequence). Trimming cost V 5 bases and J 1 base, with 9 bases left between them.